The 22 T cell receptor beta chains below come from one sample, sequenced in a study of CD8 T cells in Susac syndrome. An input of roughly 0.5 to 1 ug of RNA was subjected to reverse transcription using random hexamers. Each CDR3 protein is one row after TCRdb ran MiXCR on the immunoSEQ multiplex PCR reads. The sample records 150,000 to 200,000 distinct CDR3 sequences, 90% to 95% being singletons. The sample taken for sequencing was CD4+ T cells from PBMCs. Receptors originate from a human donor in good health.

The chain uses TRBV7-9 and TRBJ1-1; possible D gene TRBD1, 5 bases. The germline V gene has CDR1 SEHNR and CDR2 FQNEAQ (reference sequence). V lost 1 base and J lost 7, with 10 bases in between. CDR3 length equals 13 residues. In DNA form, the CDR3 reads TGTGCCAGCAGCTTAGTTGAGGGGATTGAAGCTTTCTTT. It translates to CASSLVEGIEAFF. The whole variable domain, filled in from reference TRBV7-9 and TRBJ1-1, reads DTGVSQNPRHKITKRGQNVTFRCDPISEHNRLYWYRQTLGQGPEFLTYFQNEAQLEKSRLLSDRFSAERPKGSFSTLEIQRTEQGDSAMYLCASSLVEGIEAFFGQGTRLTVV.

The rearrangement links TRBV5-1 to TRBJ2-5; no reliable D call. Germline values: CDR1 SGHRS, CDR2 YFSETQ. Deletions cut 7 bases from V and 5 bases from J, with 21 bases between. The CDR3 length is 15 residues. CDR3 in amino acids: CASGDRQILGETQYF. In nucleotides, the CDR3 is TGCGCCAGCGGGGATCGGCAGATCCTAGGGGAGACCCAGTACTTC. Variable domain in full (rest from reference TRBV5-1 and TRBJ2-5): KAGVTQTPRYLIKTRGQQVTLSCSPISGHRSVSWYQQTPGQGLQFLFEYFSETQRNKGNFPGRFSGRQFSNSRSEMNVSTLELGDSALYLCASGDRQILGETQYFGPGTRLLVL.

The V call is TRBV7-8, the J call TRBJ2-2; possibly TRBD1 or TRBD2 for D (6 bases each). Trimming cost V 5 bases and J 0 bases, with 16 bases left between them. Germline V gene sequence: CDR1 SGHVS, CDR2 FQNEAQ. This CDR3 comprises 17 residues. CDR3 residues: CASSPGRGLTNTGELFF. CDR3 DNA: TGTGCCAGCAGCCCGGGCAGGGGACTTACGAACACCGGGGAGCTGTTTTTT.

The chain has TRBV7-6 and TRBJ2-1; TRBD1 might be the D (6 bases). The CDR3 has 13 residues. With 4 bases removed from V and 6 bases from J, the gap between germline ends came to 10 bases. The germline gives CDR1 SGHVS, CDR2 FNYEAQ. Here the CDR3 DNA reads TGTGCCAGCAGCTCGTTGGGGGCCAATGAGCAGTTCTTC. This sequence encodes CASSSLGANEQFF.

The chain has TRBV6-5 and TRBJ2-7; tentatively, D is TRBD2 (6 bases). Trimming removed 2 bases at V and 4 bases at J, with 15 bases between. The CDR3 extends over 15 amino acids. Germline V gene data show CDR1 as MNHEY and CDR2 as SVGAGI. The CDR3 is CASSYRGTEVYEQYF. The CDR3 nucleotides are TGTGCCAGCAGTTACCGCGGGACTGAAGTTTACGAGCAGTACTTC.

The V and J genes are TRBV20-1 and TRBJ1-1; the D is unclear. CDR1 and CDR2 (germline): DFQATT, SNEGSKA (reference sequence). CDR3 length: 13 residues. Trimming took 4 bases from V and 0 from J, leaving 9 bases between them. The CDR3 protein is CSAILVLNTEAFF. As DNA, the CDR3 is TGCAGTGCTATTCTGGTTTTGAACACTGAAGCTTTCTTT.

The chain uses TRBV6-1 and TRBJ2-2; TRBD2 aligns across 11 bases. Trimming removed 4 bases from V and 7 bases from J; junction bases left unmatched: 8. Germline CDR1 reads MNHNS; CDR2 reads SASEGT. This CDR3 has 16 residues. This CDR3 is CASSVTGTSGYGELFF. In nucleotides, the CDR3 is TGTGCCAGCAGTGTGACCGGGACTAGCGGATACGGGGAGCTGTTTTTT.

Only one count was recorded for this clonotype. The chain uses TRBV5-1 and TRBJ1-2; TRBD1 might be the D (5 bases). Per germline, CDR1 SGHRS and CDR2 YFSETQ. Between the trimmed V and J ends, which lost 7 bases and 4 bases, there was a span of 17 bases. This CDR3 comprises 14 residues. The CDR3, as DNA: TGCGCCAGCGCTCCCGCCGGGGGAATCTATGGCTACACCTTC. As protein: CASAPAGGIYGYTF.

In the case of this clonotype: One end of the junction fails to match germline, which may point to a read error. CDR3 loop: CASSPPPGANAEAFF. The CDR3 DNA follows: TGTGCCAGCTCACCACCCCCAGGGGCGAACGCTGAAGCTTTCTTT. The J gene is TRBJ1-1, the V gene TRBV18; TRBD1 might be the D (6 bases). Germline V lookup: CDR1 KGHSH, CDR2 LQKENI. The CDR3 covers 15 residues. The full variable domain, in which reference TRBV18 and TRBJ1-1 provide the parts outside the CDR3, is NAGVMQNPRHLVRRRGQEARLRCSPMKGHSHVYWYRQLPEEGLKFMVYLQKENIIDESGMPKERFSAEFPKEGPSILRIQQVVRGDSAAYFCASSPPPGANAEAFFGQGTRLTVV.

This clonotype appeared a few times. CDR3 DNA sequence: TGTGCCAGTAGTCGACAGAAGAGCTCCTACGAGCAGTACTTC. It yields the protein CASSRQKSSYEQYF. V gene TRBV19 combines with J gene TRBJ2-7; tentative D call: TRBD1 (5 bases). Germline loops: CDR1 LNHDA, CDR2 SQIVND (reference sequence). Between the trimmed V and J ends, which lost 5 bases and 0 bases, there was a span of 11 bases. The CDR3 runs 14 residues.

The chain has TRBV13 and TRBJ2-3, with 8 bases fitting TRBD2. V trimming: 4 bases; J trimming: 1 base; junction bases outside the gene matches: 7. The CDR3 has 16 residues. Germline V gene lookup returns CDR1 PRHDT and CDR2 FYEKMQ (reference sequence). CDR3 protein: CASSSRRGGRTDTQYF. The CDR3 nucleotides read TGTGCCAGCAGCTCTCGTCGGGGGGGCCGCACAGATACGCAGTATTTT.

The CDR3 sequence is CASSHSPLAGLNTGELFF. CDR3 nucleotides: TGTGCCAGCAGCCACTCTCCTCTAGCGGGGCTGAACACCGGGGAGCTGTTTTTT. This chain uses TRBV14 with TRBJ2-2, with TRBD2 identical over 9 bases. The CDR3 has 18 residues. Looked up from germline, CDR1 is SGHDN and CDR2 is FVKESK. After removal of 3 bases from V and 1 base from J, the junction contained 9 bases not matched to a gene.

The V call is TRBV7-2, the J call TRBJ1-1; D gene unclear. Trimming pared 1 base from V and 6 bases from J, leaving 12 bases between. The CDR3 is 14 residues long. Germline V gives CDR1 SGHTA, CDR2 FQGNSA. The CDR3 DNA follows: TGTGCCAGCAGCTTAGGGCAGATGCCCCCTGAAGCTTTCTTT. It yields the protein CASSLGQMPPEAFF.

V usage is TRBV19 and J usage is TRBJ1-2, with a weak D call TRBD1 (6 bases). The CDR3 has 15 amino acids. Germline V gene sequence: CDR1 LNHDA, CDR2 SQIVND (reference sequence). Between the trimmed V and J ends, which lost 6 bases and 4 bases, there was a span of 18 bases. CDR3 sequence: CASSVLDRPPYGYTF. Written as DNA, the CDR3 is TGTGCCAGTAGCGTACTTGACAGGCCGCCCTATGGCTACACCTTC.

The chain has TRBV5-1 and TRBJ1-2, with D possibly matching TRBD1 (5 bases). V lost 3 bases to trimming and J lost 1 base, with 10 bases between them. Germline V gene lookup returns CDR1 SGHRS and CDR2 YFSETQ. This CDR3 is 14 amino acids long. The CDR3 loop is CASSSGPNNYGYTF. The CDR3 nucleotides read TGCGCCAGCAGCTCGGGACCGAATAACTATGGCTACACCTTC.

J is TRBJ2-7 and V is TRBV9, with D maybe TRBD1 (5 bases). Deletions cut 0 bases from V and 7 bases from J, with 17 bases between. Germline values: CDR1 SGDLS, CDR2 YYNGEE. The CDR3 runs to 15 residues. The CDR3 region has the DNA TGTGCCAGCAGCGTAGCTAGGCAGGGATCTCGGGAGCAGTACTTC. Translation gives CASSVARQGSREQYF.

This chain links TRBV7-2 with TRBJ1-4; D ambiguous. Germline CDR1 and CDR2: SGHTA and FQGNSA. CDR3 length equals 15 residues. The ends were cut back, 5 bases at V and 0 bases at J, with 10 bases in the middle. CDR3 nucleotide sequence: TGTGCCAGCAGCGCCGACGTAGCAACTAATGAAAAACTGTTTTTT. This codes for CASSADVATNEKLFF. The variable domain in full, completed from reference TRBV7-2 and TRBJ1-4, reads GAGVSQSPSNKVTEKGKDVELRCDPISGHTALYWYRQSLGQGLEFLIYFQGNSAPDKSGLPSDRFSAERTGGSVSTLTIQRTQQEDSAVYLCASSADVATNEKLFFGSGTQLSVL.

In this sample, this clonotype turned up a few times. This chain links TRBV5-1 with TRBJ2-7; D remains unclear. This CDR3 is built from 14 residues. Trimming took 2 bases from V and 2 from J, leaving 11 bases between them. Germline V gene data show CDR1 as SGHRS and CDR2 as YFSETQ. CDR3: CASSFMAATYEQYF. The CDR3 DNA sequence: TGCGCCAGCAGCTTTATGGCGGCCACCTACGAGCAGTACTTC.

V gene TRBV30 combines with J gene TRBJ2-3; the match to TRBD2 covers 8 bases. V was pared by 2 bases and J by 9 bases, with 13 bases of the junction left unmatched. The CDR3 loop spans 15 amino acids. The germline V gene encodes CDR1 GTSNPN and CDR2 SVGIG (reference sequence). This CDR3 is CAWSMRGVPTGTQYF. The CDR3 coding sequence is TGTGCCTGGAGTATGCGGGGGGTACCCACAGGGACGCAGTATTTT.

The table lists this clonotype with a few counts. In DNA, the CDR3 is TGTGCCAGCAGCTTAGCTGTGAACACCGGGGAGCTGTTTTTT. Residues: CASSLAVNTGELFF. The rearrangement links TRBV7-2 to TRBJ2-2; D gene uncertain. Germline CDR1 reads SGHTA; CDR2 reads FQGNSA. The CDR3 spans 14 residues. V shed 0 bases and J shed 1 base, with 3 bases lying between them.

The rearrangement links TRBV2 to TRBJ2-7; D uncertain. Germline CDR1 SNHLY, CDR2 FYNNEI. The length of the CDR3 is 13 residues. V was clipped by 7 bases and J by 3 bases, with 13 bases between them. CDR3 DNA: TGTGCCAGCATCTTGCCTCTTAACTACGAGCAGTACTTC. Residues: CASILPLNYEQYF.

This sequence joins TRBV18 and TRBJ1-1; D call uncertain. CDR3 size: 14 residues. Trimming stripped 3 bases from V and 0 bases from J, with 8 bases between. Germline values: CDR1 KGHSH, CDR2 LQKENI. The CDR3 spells CASSPQSVNTEAFF. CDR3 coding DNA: TGTGCCAGCTCACCGCAATCTGTGAACACTGAAGCTTTCTTT.